This T cell receptor (beta chain) was observed in a study of T cells in Graves' hyperthyroidism and ophthalmopathy. From germline, CDR1 is SNHLY and CDR2 FYNNEI. This CDR3 region has 13 residues. V was trimmed by 0 bases and J by 9 bases, leaving 11 bases between them. Hyperthyroidism patients were newly diagnosed, had disease duration under 2 months, and were aged 18 to 65 years. This clonotype was counted ten times or more. RNA transcripts gave rise to amplified TCR beta CDR3 regions. The TCR CDR3 was amplified in a first-round RT-PCR using the HTBI primer set. TCRdb processed the multiplex PCR reads anew with MiXCR; each CDR3 protein has one entry. The sample lists approximately 510,000 distinct CDR3 sequences; 20% were seen once.

This clonotype originated in a man younger than 35 with Graves' hyperthyroidism. The chain joins TRBV2 to TRBJ1-2, with D perhaps matching TRBD1 (6 bases). Sequenced: blood. The CDR3 here is CASSEALQGSYTF. The CDR3 nucleotides read TGTGCCAGCAGTGAAGCGCTTCAGGGGAGCTACACCTTC. The full variable domain, completed using reference TRBV2 and TRBJ1-2, is EPEVTQTPSHQVTQMGQEVILRCVPISNHLYFYWYRQILGQKVEFLVSFYNNEISEKSEIFDDQFSVERPDGSNFTLKIRSTKLEDSAMYFCASSEALQGSYTFGSGTRLTVV.